Below are 5 T cell receptor beta chains sequenced from a single sample in a study of cytomegalovirus exposure and HLA in healthy donors. In the PCR, 60 Vbeta and 13 Jbeta primers were used. Profiled with immunoSEQ multiplex PCR; TCRdb holds only in-frame clones, not every one. The sample shows about 64,000 clones, around 74% of them seen only once. Sequences were obtained from PBMCs. Source of these receptors: a male donor in good health and CMV-seropositive.

The V and J genes are TRBV11-1 and TRBJ2-2; D possibly corresponds to TRBD2 (7 bases). Trimming shortened V by 2 bases and J by 3 bases, and 13 bases separated the two germline ends. This CDR3 has 16 residues. From germline, CDR1 is SGHAT and CDR2 FQDESV (reference sequence). The CDR3 here is CASSLTRGADTGELFF. CDR3 sequence (DNA): TGTGCCAGCAGCTTAACTCGGGGGGCGGACACCGGGGAGCTGTTTTTT.

The gene calls are TRBV29-1 and TRBJ2-7; 9 positions agree with TRBD1. CDR1 is SQVTM and CDR2 is ANQGSEA in the germline V gene. The CDR3 has 16 residues. V was clipped by 0 bases and J by 4 bases; unmatched bases: 10. The CDR3 reads CSVEDPGQGTVYEQYF. DNA of the CDR3: TGCAGCGTTGAAGATCCGGGACAGGGCACAGTGTACGAGCAGTACTTC.

The gene calls are TRBV29-1 and TRBJ1-1; 11 positions match TRBD1. Germline V gives CDR1 SQVTM, CDR2 ANQGSEA. Trimming cost V 1 base and J 3 bases; bases outside gene matches: 7. CDR3 length: 16 amino acids. This CDR3 is CSVEGGTGGLYTEAFF. The CDR3 coding sequence is TGCAGCGTTGAAGGGGGGACAGGGGGGTTGTACACTGAAGCTTTCTTT.

This clone was recorded only once. The chain links TRBV23-1 to TRBJ1-4, with a tentative D call TRBD1 (6 bases). TRBV23-1 is noted as an ORF with a role that remains uncertain. CDR3 length: 16 amino acids. V was trimmed by 4 bases and J by 6 bases, leaving 18 bases between them. The DNA for the CDR3 is TGCGCCAGCAGTCGAATACCCCCGGGACAAGATGAAAAACTGTTTTTT. Its translation: CASSRIPPGQDEKLFF.

This rearrangement joins TRBV18 to TRBJ2-4; D call uncertain. The V end was cut by 6 bases, the J end by 0 bases, with 12 bases between. The CDR3 contains 15 residues. In germline, CDR1 is KGHSH, CDR2 LQKENI. The CDR3 bases are TGTGCCAGCTCCCCGAGTTTGATAGCCAAAAACATTCAGTACTTC. The encoded protein is CASSPSLIAKNIQYF.